The entry below gives a single T cell receptor beta chain sequence along with its context. This specimen comes from a study of blood T cell repertoires in COVID-19. Overall study context: Acute-phase and convalescent COVID-19 samples originated in the United States, Italy and Spain. T cells, B-cell-depleted T cells, or PBMCs supplied cDNA or gDNA.

Germline values: CDR1 KGHSH, CDR2 LQKENI. CDR3 length: 14 residues. V was trimmed by 6 bases and J by 1 base, leaving 12 bases between them. Per the original methods: Counts of nucleated cells, estimated from reference gene primer amplification, were obtained. Some clones are missing from TCRdb's copy, which holds only in-frame ones; the method was immunoSEQ multiplex PCR. V, J and clone size were drawn from that table, and D and trimming were deduced from the DNA. The sample has about 140,000 clones; roughly 90% are singletons. Sequencing input: peripheral blood. The chain combines TRBV18 with TRBJ1-1, with D unresolved. This clonotype was obtained from a man aged 70-80 years with acute or convalescent COVID-19. CDR3 amino acids: CASSRPEGNTEAFF. The CDR3 nucleotides read TGTGCCAGCTCTCGGCCGGAGGGGAACACTGAAGCTTTCTTT.